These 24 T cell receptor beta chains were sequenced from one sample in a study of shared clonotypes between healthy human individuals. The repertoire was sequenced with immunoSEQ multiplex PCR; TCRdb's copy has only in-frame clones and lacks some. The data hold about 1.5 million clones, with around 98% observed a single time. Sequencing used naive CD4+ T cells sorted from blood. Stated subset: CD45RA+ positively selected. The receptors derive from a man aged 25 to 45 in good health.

In DNA, the CDR3 is TGCGCCAGCAGTGAGCAGACCGCCGACCCCTACGAGCAGTACTTC. Protein: CASSEQTADPYEQYF. The rearrangement joins TRBV5-1 to TRBJ2-7; no reliable D call. Trimming removed 5 bases from V and 2 bases from J, with 17 bases in between. The CDR3 is made up of 15 amino acids. Germline CDR1 SGHRS, CDR2 YFSETQ.

The CDR3 sequence: CASSSTSGSGYEQYF. The CDR3 coding sequence is TGTGCCAGCAGCTCTACTAGCGGGAGTGGATACGAGCAGTACTTC. The chain couples TRBV5-4 to TRBJ2-7; TRBD2 matches 11 bases. Germline V gene lookup returns CDR1 SGHNT and CDR2 YYREEE (reference sequence). There are 15 residues in the CDR3. J gave up 4 bases and V 3 bases, and 6 bases lay outside the gene matches.

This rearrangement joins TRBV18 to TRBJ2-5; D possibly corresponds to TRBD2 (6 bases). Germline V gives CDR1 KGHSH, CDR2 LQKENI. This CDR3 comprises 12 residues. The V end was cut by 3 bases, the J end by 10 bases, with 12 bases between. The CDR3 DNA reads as TGTGCCAGCTCACCTAACATAGCGGACCAGTACTTC. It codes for CASSPNIADQYF.

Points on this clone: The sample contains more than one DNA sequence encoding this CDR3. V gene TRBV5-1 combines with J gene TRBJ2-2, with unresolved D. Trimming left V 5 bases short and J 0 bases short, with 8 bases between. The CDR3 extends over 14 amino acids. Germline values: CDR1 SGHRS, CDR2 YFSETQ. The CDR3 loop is CASSLLANTGELFF. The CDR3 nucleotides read TGCGCCAGCAGTCTTCTCGCGAACACCGGGGAGCTGTTTTTT.

CDR3 protein: CASSFVGGDQPQHF. The CDR3 DNA reads TGTGCCAGCAGCTTTGTCGGAGGGGATCAGCCCCAGCATTTT. The V call is TRBV11-3, the J call TRBJ1-5, with D tentatively TRBD1 (5 bases). Germline assignment: CDR1 SGHNT and CDR2 YENEEA. Trimming removed 3 bases from V and 5 bases from J, with 11 bases in between. The CDR3 is made up of 14 amino acids.

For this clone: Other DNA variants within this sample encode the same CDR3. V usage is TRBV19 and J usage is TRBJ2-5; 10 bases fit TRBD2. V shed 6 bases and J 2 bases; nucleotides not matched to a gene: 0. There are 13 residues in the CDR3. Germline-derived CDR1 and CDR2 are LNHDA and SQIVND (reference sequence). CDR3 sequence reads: CASRLAGQETQYF. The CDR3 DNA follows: TGTGCCAGTAGACTAGCGGGGCAAGAGACCCAGTACTTC.

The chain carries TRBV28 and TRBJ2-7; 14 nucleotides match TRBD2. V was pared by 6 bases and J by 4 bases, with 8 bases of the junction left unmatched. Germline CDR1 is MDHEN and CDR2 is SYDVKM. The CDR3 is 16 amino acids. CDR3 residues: CASSKPGLAGVYEQYF. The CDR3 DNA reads TGTGCCAGCAGCAAGCCGGGACTAGCGGGAGTGTACGAGCAGTACTTC.

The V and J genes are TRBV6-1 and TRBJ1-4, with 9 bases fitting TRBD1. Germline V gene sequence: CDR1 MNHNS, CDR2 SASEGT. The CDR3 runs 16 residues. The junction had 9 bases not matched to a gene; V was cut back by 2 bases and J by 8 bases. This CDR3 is CASSERDRVLGEKLFF. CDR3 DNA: TGTGCCAGCAGTGAACGGGACAGGGTCCTGGGGGAAAAACTGTTTTTT.

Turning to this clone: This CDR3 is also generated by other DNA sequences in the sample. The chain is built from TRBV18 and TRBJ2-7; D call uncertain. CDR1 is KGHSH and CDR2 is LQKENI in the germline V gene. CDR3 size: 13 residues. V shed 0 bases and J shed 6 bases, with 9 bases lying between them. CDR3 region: CASSPPGSGEQYF. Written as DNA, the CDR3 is TGTGCCAGCTCACCACCGGGATCCGGCGAGCAGTACTTC.

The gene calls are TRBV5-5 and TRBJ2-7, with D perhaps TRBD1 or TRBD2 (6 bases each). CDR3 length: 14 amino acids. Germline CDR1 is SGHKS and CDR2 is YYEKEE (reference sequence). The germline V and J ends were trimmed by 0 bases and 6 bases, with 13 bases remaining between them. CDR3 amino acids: CASSLGGRSGEQYF. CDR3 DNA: TGTGCCAGCAGCTTGGGGGGGCGTAGCGGCGAGCAGTACTTC.

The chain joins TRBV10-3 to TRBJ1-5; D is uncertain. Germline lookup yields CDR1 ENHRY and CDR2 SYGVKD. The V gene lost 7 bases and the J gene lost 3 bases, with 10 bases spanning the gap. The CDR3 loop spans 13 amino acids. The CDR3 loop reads CAINHSFNQPQHF. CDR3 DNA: TGTGCCATCAACCACAGCTTCAATCAGCCCCAGCATTTT.

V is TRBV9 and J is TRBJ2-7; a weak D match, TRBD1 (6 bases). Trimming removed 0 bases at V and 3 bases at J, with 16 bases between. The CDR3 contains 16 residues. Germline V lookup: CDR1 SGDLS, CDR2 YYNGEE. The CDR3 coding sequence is TGTGCCAGCAGCGTAGGTGAGGGGCTAGGGGGCTACGAGCAGTACTTC. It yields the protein CASSVGEGLGGYEQYF. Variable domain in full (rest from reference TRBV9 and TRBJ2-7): DSGVTQTPKHLITATGQRVTLRCSPRSGDLSVYWYQQSLDQGLQFLIQYYNGEERAKGNILERFSAQQFPDLHSELNLSSLELGDSALYFCASSVGEGLGGYEQYFGPGTRLTVT.

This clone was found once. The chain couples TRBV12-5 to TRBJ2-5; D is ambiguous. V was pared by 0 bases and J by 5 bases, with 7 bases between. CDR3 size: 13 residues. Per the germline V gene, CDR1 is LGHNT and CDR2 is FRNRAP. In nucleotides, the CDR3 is TGTGCTAGTGGTTTGGTACTGGGGGAGACCCAGTACTTC. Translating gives CASGLVLGETQYF.

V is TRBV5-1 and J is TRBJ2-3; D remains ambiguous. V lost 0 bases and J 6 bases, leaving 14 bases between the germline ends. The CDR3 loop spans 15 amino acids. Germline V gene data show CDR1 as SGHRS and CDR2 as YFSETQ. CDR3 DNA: TGCGCCAGCAGCTTGGATATTTCCGTTGGGGATACGCAGTATTTT. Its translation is CASSLDISVGDTQYF.

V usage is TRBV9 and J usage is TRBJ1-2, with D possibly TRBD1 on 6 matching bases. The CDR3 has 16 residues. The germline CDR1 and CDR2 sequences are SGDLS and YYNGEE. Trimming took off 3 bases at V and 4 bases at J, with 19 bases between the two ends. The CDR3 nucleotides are TGTGCCAGCAGCGATCCCCGCTGGGGGGGCGGCTATGGCTACACCTTC. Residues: CASSDPRWGGGYGYTF. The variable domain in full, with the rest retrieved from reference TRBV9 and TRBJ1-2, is DSGVTQTPKHLITATGQRVTLRCSPRSGDLSVYWYQQSLDQGLQFLIQYYNGEERAKGNILERFSAQQFPDLHSELNLSSLELGDSALYFCASSDPRWGGGYGYTFGSGTRLTVV.

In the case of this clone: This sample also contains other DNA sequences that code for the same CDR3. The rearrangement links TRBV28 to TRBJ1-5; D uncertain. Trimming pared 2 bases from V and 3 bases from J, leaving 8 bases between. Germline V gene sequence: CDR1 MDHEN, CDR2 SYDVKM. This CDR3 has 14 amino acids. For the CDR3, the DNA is TGTGCCAGCAGTTTACGGGGTTCCAATCAGCCCCAGCATTTT. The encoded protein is CASSLRGSNQPQHF.

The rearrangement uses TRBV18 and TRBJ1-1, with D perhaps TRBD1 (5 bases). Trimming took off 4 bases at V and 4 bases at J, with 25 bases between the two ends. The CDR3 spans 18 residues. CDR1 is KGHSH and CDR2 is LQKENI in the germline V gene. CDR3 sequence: CASSLTPLGPAGSTEAFF. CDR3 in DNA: TGTGCCAGCTCACTTACACCCCTGGGACCGGCGGGTAGCACTGAAGCTTTCTTT.

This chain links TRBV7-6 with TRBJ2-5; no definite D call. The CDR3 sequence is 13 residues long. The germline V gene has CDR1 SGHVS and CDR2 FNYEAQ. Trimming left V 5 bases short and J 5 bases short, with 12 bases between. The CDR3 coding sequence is TGTGCCAGCAGCGGCTGGACGAAGGAGACCCAGTACTTC. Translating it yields CASSGWTKETQYF. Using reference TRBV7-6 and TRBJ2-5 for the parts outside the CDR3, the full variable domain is GAGVSQSPRYKVTKRGQDVALRCDPISGHVSLYWYRQALGQGPEFLTYFNYEAQQDKSGLPNDRFSAERPEGSISTLTIQRTEQRDSAMYRCASSGWTKETQYFGPGTRLLVL.

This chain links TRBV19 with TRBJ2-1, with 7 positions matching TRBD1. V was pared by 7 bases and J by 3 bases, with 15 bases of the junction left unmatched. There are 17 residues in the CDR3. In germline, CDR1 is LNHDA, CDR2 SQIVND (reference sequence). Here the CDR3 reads CASTDTLDRFNYNEQFF. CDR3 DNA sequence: TGTGCCAGTACGGATACCCTGGACAGGTTCAACTACAATGAGCAGTTCTTC. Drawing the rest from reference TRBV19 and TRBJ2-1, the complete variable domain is DGGITQSPKYLFRKEGQNVTLSCEQNLNHDAMYWYRQDPGQGLRLIYYSQIVNDFQKGDIAEGYSVSREKKESFPLTVTSAQKNPTAFYLCASTDTLDRFNYNEQFFGPGTRLTVL.

The CDR3 DNA reads TGCGCCAGCAGCTTGGGACGGGAGCGTGCAGATACGCAGTATTTT. Translating it yields CASSLGRERADTQYF. This chain connects TRBV5-1 to TRBJ2-3; D perhaps matches TRBD2 (6 bases). V shed 0 bases and J shed 4 bases, with 12 bases lying between them. The germline V gene has CDR1 SGHRS and CDR2 YFSETQ. The CDR3 spans 15 residues.

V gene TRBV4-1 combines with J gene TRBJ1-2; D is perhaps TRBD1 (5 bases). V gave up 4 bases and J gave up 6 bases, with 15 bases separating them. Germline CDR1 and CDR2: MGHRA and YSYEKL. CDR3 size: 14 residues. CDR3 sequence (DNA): TGCGCCAGCAGCCGACCGGGACCTAAACATGGCTACACCTTC. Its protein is CASSRPGPKHGYTF.

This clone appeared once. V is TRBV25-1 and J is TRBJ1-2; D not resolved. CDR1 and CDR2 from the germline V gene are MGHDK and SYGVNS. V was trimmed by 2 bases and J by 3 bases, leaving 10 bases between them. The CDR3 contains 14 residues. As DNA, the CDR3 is TGTGCCAGCAGTGAACCCGGACGGGACTATGGCTACACCTTC. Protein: CASSEPGRDYGYTF.

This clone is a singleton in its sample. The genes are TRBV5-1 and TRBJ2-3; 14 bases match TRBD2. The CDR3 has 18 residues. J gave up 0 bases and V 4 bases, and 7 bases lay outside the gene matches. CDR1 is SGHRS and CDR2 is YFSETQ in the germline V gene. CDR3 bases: TGCGCCAGCAGCCCTGGACTAGCGGGAGGTTCTAGCACAGATACGCAGTATTTT. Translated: CASSPGLAGGSSTDTQYF.

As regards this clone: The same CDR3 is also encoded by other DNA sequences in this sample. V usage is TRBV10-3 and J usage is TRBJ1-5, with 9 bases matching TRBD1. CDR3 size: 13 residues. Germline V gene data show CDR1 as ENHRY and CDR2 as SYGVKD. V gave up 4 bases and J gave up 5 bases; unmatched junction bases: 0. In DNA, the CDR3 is TGTGCCATCAGTGGGACAGGGGATCAGCCCCAGCATTTT. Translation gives CAISGTGDQPQHF.